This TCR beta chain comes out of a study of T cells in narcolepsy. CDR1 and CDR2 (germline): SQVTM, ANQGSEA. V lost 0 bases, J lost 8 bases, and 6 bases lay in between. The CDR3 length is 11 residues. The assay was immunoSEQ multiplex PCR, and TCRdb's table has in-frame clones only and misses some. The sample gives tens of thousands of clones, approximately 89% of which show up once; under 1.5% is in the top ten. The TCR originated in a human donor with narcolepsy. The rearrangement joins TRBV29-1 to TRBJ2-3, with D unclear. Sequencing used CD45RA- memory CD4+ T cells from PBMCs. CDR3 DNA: TGCAGCGTTGAAGATCGCGGTACGCAGTATTTT. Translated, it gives CSVEDRGTQYF.